The T cell receptor (beta chain) under discussion was sequenced for a study of persistence of HIV-infected CD4 T cells. The wider study: Two participants gave one leukapheresis sample; others gave up to about 180 mL blood repeatedly. Study conclusions and caveats: Antigen-responding cells were enriched for degenerate expanded CDR3beta sequences.

Germline CDR1 and CDR2: SGHRS and YFSETQ. The CDR3 runs 14 residues. V shed 6 bases and J shed 7 bases, with 17 bases lying between them. The libraries were made with immunoSEQ version 4 in survey mode. TCRdb keeps only in-frame clones here, not all; method: immunoSEQ multiplex PCR. The sample lists tens of thousands of clones; roughly 90% were seen once. Anti-CD3/anti-CD28 beads served as a nonspecific positive control stimulus. Sorting selected CD4+ T cells upregulating both CD40 ligand and CD69. Donors had undetectable plasma HIV-1 RNA, under 50 copies/mL, for 4+ years. CD4+ T cell counts exceeded 400 cells/uL; CMV serology was positive. Regarding this clone: The antigen is not known.

The sequences come from CD4+ T cells sorted from PBMCs after 18-hour stimulation, collected from a patient who received antiretroviral therapy. The J gene is TRBJ1-5, the V gene TRBV5-1, with a weak D call TRBD1 (5 bases). The clonotype comes from an adult woman with HIV who was CMV-seropositive. For the CDR3, the DNA is TGCGCCAGCAAACGGGACCCCCCGGGGCAGCCCCAGCATTTT. It encodes CASKRDPPGQPQHF.